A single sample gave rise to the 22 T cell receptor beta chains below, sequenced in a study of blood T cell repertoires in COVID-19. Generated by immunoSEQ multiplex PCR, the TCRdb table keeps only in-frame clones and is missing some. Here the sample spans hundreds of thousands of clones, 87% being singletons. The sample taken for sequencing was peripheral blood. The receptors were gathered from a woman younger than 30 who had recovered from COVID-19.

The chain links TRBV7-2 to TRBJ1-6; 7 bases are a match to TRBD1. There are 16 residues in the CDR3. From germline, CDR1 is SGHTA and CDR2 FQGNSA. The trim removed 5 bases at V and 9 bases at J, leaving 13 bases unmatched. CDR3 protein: CASSIAGTAPSSPLHF. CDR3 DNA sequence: TGTGCCAGCAGCATCGCCGGGACAGCCCCCAGTTCACCCCTCCACTTT.

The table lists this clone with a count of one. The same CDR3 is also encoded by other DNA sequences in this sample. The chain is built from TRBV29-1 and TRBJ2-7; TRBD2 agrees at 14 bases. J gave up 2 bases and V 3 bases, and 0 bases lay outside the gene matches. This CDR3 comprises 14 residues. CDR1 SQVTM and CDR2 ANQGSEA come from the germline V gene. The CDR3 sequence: CSVEGLAGAYEQYF. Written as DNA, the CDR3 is TGCAGCGTTGAGGGACTAGCGGGGGCCTACGAGCAGTACTTC.

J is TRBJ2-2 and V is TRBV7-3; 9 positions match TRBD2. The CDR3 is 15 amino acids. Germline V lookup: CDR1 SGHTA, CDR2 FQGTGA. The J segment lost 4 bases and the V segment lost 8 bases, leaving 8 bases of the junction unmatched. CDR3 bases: TGTGCCAGCGGTGGCGGGAGGGCCCGCACCGGGGAGCTGTTTTTT. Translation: CASGGGRARTGELFF.

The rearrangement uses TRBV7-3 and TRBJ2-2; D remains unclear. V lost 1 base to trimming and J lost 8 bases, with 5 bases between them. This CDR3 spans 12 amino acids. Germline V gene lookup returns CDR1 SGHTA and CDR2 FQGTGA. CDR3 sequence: CASSLMAGELFF. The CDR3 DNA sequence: TGTGCCAGCAGCTTAATGGCAGGGGAGCTGTTTTTT.

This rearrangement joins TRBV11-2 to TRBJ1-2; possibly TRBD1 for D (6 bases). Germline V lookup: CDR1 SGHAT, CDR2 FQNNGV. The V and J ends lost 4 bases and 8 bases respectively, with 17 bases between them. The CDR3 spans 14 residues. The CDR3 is CASSYPSVTGGYTF. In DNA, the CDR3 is TGTGCCAGCAGCTACCCATCGGTGACAGGAGGCTACACCTTC.

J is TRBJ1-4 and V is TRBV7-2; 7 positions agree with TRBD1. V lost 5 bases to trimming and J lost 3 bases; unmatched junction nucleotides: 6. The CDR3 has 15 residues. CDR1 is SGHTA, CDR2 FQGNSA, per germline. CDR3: CASSPMTGSNEKLFF. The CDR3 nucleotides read TGTGCCAGCAGCCCAATGACAGGGTCTAATGAAAAACTGTTTTTT.

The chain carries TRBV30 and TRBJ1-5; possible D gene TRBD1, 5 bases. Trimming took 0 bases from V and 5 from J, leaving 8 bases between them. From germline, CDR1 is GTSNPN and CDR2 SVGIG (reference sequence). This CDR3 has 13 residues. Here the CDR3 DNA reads TGTGCCTGGAGTGTCCAGGGCTATCAGCCCCAGCATTTT. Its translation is CAWSVQGYQPQHF.

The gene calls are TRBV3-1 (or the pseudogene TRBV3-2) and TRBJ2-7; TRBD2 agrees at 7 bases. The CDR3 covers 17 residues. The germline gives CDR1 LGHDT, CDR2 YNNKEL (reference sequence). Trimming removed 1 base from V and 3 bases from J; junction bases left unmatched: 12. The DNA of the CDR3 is TGTGCCAGCAGCCAAGCAAGTCTATTAGAGCGGGACTACGAGCAGTACTTC. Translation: CASSQASLLERDYEQYF.

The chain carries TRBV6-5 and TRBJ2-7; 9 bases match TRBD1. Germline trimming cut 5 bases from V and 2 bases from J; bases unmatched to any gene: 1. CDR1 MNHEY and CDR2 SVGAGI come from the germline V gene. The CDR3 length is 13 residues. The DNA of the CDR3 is TGTGCCAGCAGTCGGGACAGGGCCTACGAGCAGTACTTC. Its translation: CASSRDRAYEQYF.

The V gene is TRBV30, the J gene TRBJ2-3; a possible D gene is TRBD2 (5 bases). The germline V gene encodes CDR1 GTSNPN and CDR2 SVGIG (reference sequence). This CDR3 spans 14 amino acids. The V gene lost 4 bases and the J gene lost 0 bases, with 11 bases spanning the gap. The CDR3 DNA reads TGTGCCTGGAAAAAAGCGGTCAGCACAGATACGCAGTATTTT. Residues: CAWKKAVSTDTQYF.

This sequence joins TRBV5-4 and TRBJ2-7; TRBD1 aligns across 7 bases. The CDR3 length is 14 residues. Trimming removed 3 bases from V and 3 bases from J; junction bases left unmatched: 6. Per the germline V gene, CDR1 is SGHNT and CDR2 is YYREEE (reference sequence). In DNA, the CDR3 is TGTGCCAGCAGCTCAGGGGGAAAGAGCTACGAGCAGTACTTC. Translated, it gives CASSSGGKSYEQYF.

CDR3 amino acids: CASSVDSPNTGELFF. The CDR3 DNA sequence: TGTGCCAGCAGCGTAGACAGTCCGAACACCGGGGAGCTGTTTTTT. The chain has TRBV9 and TRBJ2-2; no clear D gene. This CDR3 region has 15 residues. Germline V gene sequence: CDR1 SGDLS, CDR2 YYNGEE. Deletions cut 0 bases from V and 0 bases from J, with 6 bases between.

The CDR3 sequence: CASSRHHSDGTEAFF. In DNA form, the CDR3 reads TGTGCCAGCAGCCGTCACCATAGCGACGGAACTGAAGCTTTCTTT. V and J are TRBV9 and TRBJ1-1; D call uncertain. Germline loops: CDR1 SGDLS, CDR2 YYNGEE. The length of the CDR3 is 15 residues. Trimming removed 4 bases from V and 5 bases from J, with 18 bases in between.

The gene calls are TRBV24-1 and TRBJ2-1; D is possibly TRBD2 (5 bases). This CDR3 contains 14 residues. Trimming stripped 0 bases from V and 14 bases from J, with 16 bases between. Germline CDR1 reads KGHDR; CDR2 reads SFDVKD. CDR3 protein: CATSDLTSGGEKFF. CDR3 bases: TGTGCCACCAGTGATTTGACAAGCGGTGGTGAAAAGTTCTTC.

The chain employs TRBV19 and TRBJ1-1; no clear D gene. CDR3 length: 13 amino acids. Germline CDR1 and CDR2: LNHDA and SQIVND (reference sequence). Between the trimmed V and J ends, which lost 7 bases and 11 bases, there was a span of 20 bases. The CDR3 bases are TGTGCCAGTAAACAAGAATTCCCGGGTTTGGCTTTCTTT. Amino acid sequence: CASKQEFPGLAFF.

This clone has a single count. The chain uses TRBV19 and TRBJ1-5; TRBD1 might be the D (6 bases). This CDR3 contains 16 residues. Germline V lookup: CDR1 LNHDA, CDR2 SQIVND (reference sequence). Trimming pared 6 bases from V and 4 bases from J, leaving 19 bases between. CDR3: CASSLVGASGNQPQHF. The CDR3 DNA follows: TGTGCCAGTAGCCTGGTGGGGGCGTCCGGAAATCAGCCCCAGCATTTT.

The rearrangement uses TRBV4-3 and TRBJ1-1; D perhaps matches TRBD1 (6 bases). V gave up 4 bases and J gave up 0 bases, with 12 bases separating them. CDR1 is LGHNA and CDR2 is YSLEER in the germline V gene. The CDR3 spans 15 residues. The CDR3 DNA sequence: TGCGCCAGCAGCCCCTCCCAGGGGATGAACACTGAAGCTTTCTTT. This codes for CASSPSQGMNTEAFF.

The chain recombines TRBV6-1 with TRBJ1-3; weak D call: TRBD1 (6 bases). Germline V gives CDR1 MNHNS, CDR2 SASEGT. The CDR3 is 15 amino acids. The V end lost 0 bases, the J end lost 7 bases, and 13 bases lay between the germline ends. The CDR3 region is CASSEARSQGNTIYF. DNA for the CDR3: TGTGCCAGCAGTGAAGCCAGAAGTCAGGGGAACACCATATATTTT.

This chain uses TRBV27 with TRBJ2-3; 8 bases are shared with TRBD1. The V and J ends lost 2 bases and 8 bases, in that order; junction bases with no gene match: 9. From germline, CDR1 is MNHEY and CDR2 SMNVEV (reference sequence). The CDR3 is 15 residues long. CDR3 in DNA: TGTGCCAGCAGTTTAAGTCAGGGGGCTTTTGGTACGCAGTATTTT. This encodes CASSLSQGAFGTQYF.

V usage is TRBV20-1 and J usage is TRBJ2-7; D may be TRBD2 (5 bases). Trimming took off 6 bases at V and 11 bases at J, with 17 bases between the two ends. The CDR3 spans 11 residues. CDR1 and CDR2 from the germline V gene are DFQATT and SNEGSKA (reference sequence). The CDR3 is CSATGLRVKYF. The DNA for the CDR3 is TGCAGTGCCACTGGTTTGCGGGTCAAGTACTTC.

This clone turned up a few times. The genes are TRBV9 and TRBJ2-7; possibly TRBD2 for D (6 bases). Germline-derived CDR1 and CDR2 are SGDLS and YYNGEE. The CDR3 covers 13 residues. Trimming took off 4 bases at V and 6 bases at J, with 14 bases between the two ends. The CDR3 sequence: CASSSGLPSEQYF. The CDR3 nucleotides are TGTGCCAGCAGCTCGGGACTCCCCAGCGAGCAGTACTTC.

CDR3 bases: TGTGCCAGCAGCTCACAACAGGGGAGCCTCCACTTT. This sequence encodes CASSSQQGSLHF. The chain is built from TRBV9 and TRBJ1-6; TRBD1 matches at 7 bases. The CDR3 length is 12 residues. The V segment lost 4 bases and the J segment 15 bases; nucleotides outside the gene matches: 7. Germline V gene data show CDR1 as SGDLS and CDR2 as YYNGEE.